These T cell receptor beta chains were read from a single sample in a study of shared clonotypes between healthy human individuals. TCRdb's table, derived via immunoSEQ multiplex PCR, lists solely in-frame clones and lacks some. The repertoire has some 1.5 million clones, approximately 96% of them found once; the top ten carry over 1%. Sequencing was carried out using naive CD4+ T cells sorted from blood. The receptors originated from a man younger than 40 in good health. Each CDR3 is given without its conserved first and last residue. A D gene is named only where the DNA matches it firmly. The size field is filled for only some rows; it gives once, few, many or a size class.

>once|TRBV13|TRBD1|TRBJ2-3
ASSFRGQGSTDTQY
>once|TRBV7-9|NA|TRBJ1-1
ASSSAGANTEAF
>NA|TRBV7-3|NA|TRBJ2-3
ASSFQGSDTQY
>NA|TRBV28|NA|TRBJ1-4
ASSFPGPGRLF
>NA|TRBV7-3|TRBD1|TRBJ2-3
ASSFSGQGEDTQY
>NA|TRBV27|TRBD2|TRBJ2-7
ASSRRDGGRATYEQY
>NA|TRBV25-1|TRBD1|TRBJ2-3
ASSLRQGATDTQY
>NA|TRBV6-5|NA|TRBJ2-7
ASSYSLSSYEQY
>NA|TRBV7-9|NA|TRBJ2-7
ASSLAGGGNEQY
>NA|TRBV12-5|NA|TRBJ2-5
ASGSFRGDQETQY
>once|TRBV12-5|TRBD1|TRBJ2-2
ASGLGTGFTGELF
>NA|TRBV28|TRBD1|TRBJ1-1
ASRGTGDHTEAF
>few|TRBV10-1|NA|TRBJ2-7
ASSESGRPYEQY
>once|TRBV18|TRBD1|TRBJ1-1
ASSKKSLLTGGFTEAF
>NA|TRBV21-1|NA|TRBJ1-5
ASSKVRQGGNQPQH
>once|TRBV7-9|NA|TRBJ1-5
ATGDLGINQPQH